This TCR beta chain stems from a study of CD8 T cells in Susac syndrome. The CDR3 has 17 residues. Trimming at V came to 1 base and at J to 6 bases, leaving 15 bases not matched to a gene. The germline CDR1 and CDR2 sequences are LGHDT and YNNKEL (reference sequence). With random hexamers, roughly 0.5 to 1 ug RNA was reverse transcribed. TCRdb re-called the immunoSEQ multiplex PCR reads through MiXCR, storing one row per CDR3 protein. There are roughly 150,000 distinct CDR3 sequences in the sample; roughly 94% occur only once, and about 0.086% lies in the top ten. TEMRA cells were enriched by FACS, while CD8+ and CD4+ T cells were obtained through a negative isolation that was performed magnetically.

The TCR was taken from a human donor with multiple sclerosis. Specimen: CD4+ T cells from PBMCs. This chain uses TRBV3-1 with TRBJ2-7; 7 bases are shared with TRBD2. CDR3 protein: CASSQGLGGTAGLEQYF. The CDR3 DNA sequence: TGTGCCAGCAGCCAAGGCCTGGGGGGGACTGCGGGTCTCGAGCAGTACTTC.